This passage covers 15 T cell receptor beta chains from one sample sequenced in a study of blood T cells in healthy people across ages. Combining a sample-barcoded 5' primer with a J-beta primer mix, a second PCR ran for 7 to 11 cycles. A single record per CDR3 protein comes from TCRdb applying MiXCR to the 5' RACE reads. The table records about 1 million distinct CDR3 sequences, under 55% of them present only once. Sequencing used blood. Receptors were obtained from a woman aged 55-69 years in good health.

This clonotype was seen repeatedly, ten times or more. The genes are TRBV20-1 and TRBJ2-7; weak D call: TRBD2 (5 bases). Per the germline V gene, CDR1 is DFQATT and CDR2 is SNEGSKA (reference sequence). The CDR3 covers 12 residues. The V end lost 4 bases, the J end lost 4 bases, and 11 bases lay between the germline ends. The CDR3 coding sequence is TGCAGTGCTACGGGCGGGCTGTACGAGCAGTACTTC. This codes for CSATGGLYEQYF.

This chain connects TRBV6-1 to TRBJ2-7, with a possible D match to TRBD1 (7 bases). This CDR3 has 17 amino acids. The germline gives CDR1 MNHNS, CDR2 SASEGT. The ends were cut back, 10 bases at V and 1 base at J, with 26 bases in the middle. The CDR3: CAIKGGPGQLTSYEQYF. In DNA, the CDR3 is TGTGCCATCAAGGGAGGTCCGGGACAGCTCACTTCCTACGAGCAGTACTTC.

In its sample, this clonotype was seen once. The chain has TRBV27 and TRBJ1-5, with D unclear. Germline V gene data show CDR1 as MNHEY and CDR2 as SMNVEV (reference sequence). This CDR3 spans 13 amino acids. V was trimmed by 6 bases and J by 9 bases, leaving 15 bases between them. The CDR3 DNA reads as TGTGCCAGCAGCCAAATTCTTGGGCTGCCCCAGCATTTT. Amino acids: CASSQILGLPQHF.

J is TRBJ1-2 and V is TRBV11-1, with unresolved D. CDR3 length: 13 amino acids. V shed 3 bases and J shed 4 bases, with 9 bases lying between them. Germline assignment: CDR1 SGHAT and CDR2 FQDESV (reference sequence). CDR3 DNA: TGTGCCAGCAGCTTCGGCGGCAGCTATGGCTACACCTTC. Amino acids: CASSFGGSYGYTF.

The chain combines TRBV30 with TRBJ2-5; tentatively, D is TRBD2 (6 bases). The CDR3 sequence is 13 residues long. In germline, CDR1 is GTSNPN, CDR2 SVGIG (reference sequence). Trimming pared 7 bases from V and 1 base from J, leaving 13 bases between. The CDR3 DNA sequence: TGTGCCTCACAACAGCGGGTCCAAGAGACCCAGTACTTC. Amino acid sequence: CASQQRVQETQYF.

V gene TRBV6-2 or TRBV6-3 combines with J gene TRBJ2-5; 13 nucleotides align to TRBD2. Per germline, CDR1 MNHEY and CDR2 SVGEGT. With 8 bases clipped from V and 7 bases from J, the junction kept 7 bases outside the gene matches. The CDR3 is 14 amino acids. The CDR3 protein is CASGTSGRASTQYF. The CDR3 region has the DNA TGTGCCAGCGGAACTAGCGGGAGGGCCTCGACCCAGTACTTC.

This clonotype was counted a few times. The CDR3 loop is CASSRPIGGDDYGYTF. In nucleotides, the CDR3 is TGTGCCAGCAGCCGGCCTATAGGGGGGGATGACTATGGCTACACCTTC. The V gene is TRBV14, the J gene TRBJ1-2, with a weak D call TRBD1 (6 bases). CDR1 is SGHDN and CDR2 is FVKESK in the germline V gene. This CDR3 has 16 amino acids. The V end was cut by 4 bases, the J end by 3 bases, with 18 bases between.

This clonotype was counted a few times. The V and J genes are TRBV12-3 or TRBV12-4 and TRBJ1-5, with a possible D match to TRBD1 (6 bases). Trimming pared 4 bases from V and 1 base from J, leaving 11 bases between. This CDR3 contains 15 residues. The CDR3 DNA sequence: TGTGCCAGCAGTTCCCGGGGACACAGCAATCAGCCCCAGCATTTT. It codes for CASSSRGHSNQPQHF.

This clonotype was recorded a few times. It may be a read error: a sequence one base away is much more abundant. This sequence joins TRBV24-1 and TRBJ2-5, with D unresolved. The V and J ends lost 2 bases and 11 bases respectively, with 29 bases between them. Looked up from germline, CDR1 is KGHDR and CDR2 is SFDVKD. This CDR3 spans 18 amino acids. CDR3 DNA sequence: TGTGCCACCAGTGATTCCCAAAGATTCGACGGTAACTACAATGAGCAGTACTTC. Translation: CATSDSQRFDGNYNEQYF.

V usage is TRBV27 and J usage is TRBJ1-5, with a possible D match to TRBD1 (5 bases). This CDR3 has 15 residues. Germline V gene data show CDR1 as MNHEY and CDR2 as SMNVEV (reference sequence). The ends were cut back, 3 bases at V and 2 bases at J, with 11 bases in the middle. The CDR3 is CASSLGGWGNQPQHF. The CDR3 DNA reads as TGTGCCAGCAGTTTGGGGGGTTGGGGCAATCAGCCCCAGCATTTT.

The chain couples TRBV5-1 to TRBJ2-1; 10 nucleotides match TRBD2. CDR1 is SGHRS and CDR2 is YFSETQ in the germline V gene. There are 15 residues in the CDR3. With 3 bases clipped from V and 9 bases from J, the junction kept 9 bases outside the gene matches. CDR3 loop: CASSWGAGGPGEQFF. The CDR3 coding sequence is TGCGCCAGCAGCTGGGGAGCGGGAGGGCCGGGTGAGCAGTTCTTC.

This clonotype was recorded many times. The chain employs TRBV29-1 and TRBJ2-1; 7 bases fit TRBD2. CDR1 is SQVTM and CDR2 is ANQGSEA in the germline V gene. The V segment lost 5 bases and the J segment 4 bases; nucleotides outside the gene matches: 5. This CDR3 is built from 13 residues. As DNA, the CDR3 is TGCAGCGTTCGAGGCGGGAGTTACAATGAGCAGTTCTTC. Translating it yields CSVRGGSYNEQFF.

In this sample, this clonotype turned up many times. The CDR3 loop is CASSLAFLESDTQYF. The DNA of the CDR3 is TGTGCCAGCAGCTTAGCTTTTTTGGAATCAGATACGCAGTATTTT. The gene calls are TRBV7-2 and TRBJ2-3; D uncertain. Between the trimmed V and J ends, which lost 0 bases and 4 bases, there was a span of 11 bases. This CDR3 has 15 amino acids. In germline, CDR1 is SGHTA, CDR2 FQGNSA. Combining the CDR3 with reference TRBV7-2 and TRBJ2-3 gives the whole variable domain GAGVSQSPSNKVTEKGKDVELRCDPISGHTALYWYRQSLGQGLEFLIYFQGNSAPDKSGLPSDRFSAERTGGSVSTLTIQRTQQEDSAVYLCASSLAFLESDTQYFGPGTRLTVL.

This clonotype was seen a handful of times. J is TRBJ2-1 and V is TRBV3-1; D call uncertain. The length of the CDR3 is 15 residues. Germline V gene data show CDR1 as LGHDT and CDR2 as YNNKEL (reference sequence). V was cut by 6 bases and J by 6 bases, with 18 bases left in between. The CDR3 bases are TGTGCCAGCAGTTTCCGGGCCCTTAAACTCAATGAGCAGTTCTTC. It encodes CASSFRALKLNEQFF.

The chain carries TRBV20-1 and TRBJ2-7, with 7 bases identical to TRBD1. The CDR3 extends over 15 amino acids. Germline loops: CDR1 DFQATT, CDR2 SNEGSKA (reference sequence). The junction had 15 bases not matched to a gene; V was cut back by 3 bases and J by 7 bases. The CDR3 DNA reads TGCAGTGCTAGTGAGGGACAGAGTTGGTCGCGGGAGCAGTACTTC. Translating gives CSASEGQSWSREQYF.